The present TCR beta chain was sequenced within a study of cytomegalovirus exposure and HLA in healthy donors. For this clone: What it recognizes is unknown.

The PCR used 60 Vbeta and 13 Jbeta primers. Repertoires were generated with immunoSEQ multiplex PCR, while TCRdb's copy carries only in-frame clones and drops some. The repertoire holds 90,000 to 150,000 clones, with about 83% as singletons. Findings and limits, study-wide: The likely explanation for a cluster of highly shared sequence variants was sequencing artifact.

Germline CDR1 is SNHLY and CDR2 is FYNNEI. J gave up 7 bases and V 4 bases, and 7 bases lay outside the gene matches. CDR3 length equals 14 residues. This TCR was recovered from a female donor in good health and CMV-seronegative. Material for sequencing was PBMCs. The chain has TRBV2 and TRBJ1-2; 9 nucleotides agree with TRBD1. The CDR3 sequence is CASSGEQGAVGYTF. In DNA form, the CDR3 reads TGTGCCAGCAGTGGGGAACAGGGGGCTGTTGGCTACACCTTC.